This T cell receptor (beta chain) was observed in a study of OX40 agonist ivuxolimab in advanced cancers. As for the study in general: Hepatocellular carcinoma, melanoma, renal cell or head and neck cancer was diagnosed in the dose-escalation patients. Two cutaneous melanoma patients and one hepatocellular carcinoma patient, three in all, had partial responses.

TCRdb keeps only in-frame clones here, not all; method: immunoSEQ multiplex PCR. This repertoire shows roughly 53,000 clones, 75% to 90% found once; its top ten account for 5.4%. The study sampled blood at baseline, cycle 4 day 1, and cycle 7 day 1. This clone has a single count. The V gene end was trimmed by 1 base and the J gene end by 5 bases; junction bases not matched to a gene: 4. Germline V gene sequence: CDR1 SGHNT, CDR2 YYREEE (reference sequence). The CDR3 spans 16 residues. This rearrangement joins TRBV5-4 to TRBJ2-1, with 12 positions matching TRBD2. This specimen consisted of CD4+ or CD8+ T cells sorted from blood, obtained in a trial of the OX40 agonist ivuxolimab. The receptor was derived from an adult with an advanced solid tumor such as melanoma, head and neck, liver or kidney cancer. CDR3 nucleotide sequence: TGTGCCAGCAGCTTGTTAAGACTAGCGGGAGACAATGAGCAGTTCTTC. Translated: CASSLLRLAGDNEQFF.